One and the same sample provided the 16 T cell receptor beta chains below, sequenced in a study of cytomegalovirus exposure and HLA in healthy donors (TCRdb year 2017). Libraries were made using the immunoSEQ multiplex PCR assay. The multiplex PCR relied on a mix of 60 forward primers for TCR Vbeta segments and 13 reverse primers for TCR Jbeta segments. The source is immuneACCESS, and TCRdb retained only in-frame sequences with V and J called. Part of the clones is not carried over; for the studies checked, unresolved V genes explain less than half of this, and the remainder is unexplained. The sample table records about 110,000 clones. About 0.59% of the sample comes from the top ten. Specimen: PBMCs. These receptor sequences come from a man aged 50-60 years in good health and CMV-seronegative.

The chain links TRBV6-5 to TRBJ1-1; 10 nucleotides align to TRBD1. V trimming: 5 bases; J trimming: 11 bases; junction bases outside the gene matches: 14. Germline assignment: CDR1 MNHEY and CDR2 SVGAGI. CDR3 length: 15 residues. The DNA of the CDR3 is TGTGCCAGCAGTAGAACCGGGACAGGGGACGGTCGGGCTTTCTTT. Protein: CASSRTGTGDGRAFF.

The rearrangement uses TRBV19 and TRBJ2-1, with D possibly matching TRBD2 (8 bases). The CDR3 loop spans 16 amino acids. CDR1 is LNHDA, CDR2 SQIVND, per germline (reference sequence). The ends were cut back, 4 bases at V and 0 bases at J, with 13 bases in the middle. Written as DNA, the CDR3 is TGTGCCAGTAGTAGTAGCGGGGACAGCTCCTACAATGAGCAGTTCTTC. This translates into CASSSSGDSSYNEQFF.

V usage is TRBV5-1 and J usage is TRBJ1-3, with D possibly being TRBD1 (5 bases). With 0 bases removed from V and 2 bases from J, the gap between germline ends came to 12 bases. Germline CDR1 and CDR2: SGHRS and YFSETQ. The CDR3 is 16 residues long. DNA for the CDR3: TGCGCCAGCAGCTTGGCCGGGGGGTCAACTGGAAACACCATATATTTT. Its protein product is CASSLAGGSTGNTIYF.

The V call is TRBV15, the J call TRBJ1-4; D is possibly TRBD1 (5 bases). V lost 0 bases and J lost 8, with 19 bases in between. The CDR3 runs 17 residues. The germline CDR1 and CDR2 sequences are LNHNV and YYDKDF (reference sequence). The chain's CDR3 is CATSRDHGGRVREKLFF. Written as DNA, the CDR3 is TGTGCCACCAGCAGAGATCACGGTGGCAGGGTGAGAGAAAAACTGTTTTTT. Filled out from reference TRBV15 and TRBJ1-4, the complete variable domain reads DAMVIQNPRYQVTQFGKPVTLSCSQTLNHNVMYWYQQKSSQAPKLLFHYYDKDFNNEADTPDNFQSRRPNTSFCFLDIRSPGLGDTAMYLCATSRDHGGRVREKLFFGSGTQLSVL.

For this clone: Different DNA sequences within this sample yield the same CDR3. CDR3 sequence reads: CASSLQGNTEAFF. The CDR3 region has the DNA TGTGCCAGCAGTCTCCAGGGGAACACTGAAGCTTTCTTT. The chain recombines TRBV27 with TRBJ1-1; the D gene is possibly TRBD1 (5 bases). This CDR3 has 13 residues. Germline V gives CDR1 MNHEY, CDR2 SMNVEV (reference sequence). V was cut by 5 bases and J by 1 base, with 8 bases left in between.

Of note for this clone: One end of the junction fails to match germline, which may point to a read error. The V gene is TRBV6-1, the J gene TRBJ1-2; D call uncertain. Germline V CDR1 and CDR2: MNHNS, SASEGT. There are 13 residues in the CDR3. The CDR3 nucleotides are TGTGCCAGCAGAGAAGAACCGGGCTATGGCTACACCTTC. Amino acid sequence: CASREEPGYGYTF.

V usage is TRBV7-6 and J usage is TRBJ2-6; 10 positions match TRBD2. CDR1 is SGHVS and CDR2 is FNYEAQ in the germline V gene. This CDR3 region has 20 residues. Trimming removed 5 bases from V and 0 bases from J; junction bases left unmatched: 13. CDR3 bases: TGTGCCAGCAGCGGGCCTAGCGGGGGACTCCTTTTCTCTGGGGCCAACGTCCTGACTTTC. Translating gives CASSGPSGGLLFSGANVLTF. Complete variable domain (other parts from reference TRBV7-6 and TRBJ2-6): GAGVSQSPRYKVTKRGQDVALRCDPISGHVSLYWYRQALGQGPEFLTYFNYEAQQDKSGLPNDRFSAERPEGSISTLTIQRTEQRDSAMYRCASSGPSGGLLFSGANVLTFGAGSRLTVL.

J is TRBJ2-7 and V is TRBV6-6; TRBD1 matches at 8 bases. CDR3 length: 15 amino acids. The V gene end was trimmed by 3 bases and the J gene end by 4 bases; junction bases not matched to a gene: 8. Germline-derived CDR1 and CDR2 are MNHNY and SVGAGI (reference sequence). The CDR3 reads CASSYSQGVRYEQYF. The CDR3 DNA is TGTGCCAGCAGTTATTCACAGGGGGTTAGATACGAGCAGTACTTC.

This chain links TRBV19 with TRBJ2-3, with D uncertain. Germline V lookup: CDR1 LNHDA, CDR2 SQIVND (reference sequence). The CDR3 is made up of 13 amino acids. Deletions cut 3 bases from V and 1 base from J, with 5 bases between. The CDR3 protein is CASSIQGTDTQYF. The DNA for the CDR3 is TGTGCCAGTAGTATTCAGGGCACAGATACGCAGTATTTT.

The chain carries TRBV19 and TRBJ1-2; D possibly corresponds to TRBD1 (6 bases). The germline CDR1 and CDR2 sequences are LNHDA and SQIVND (reference sequence). The CDR3 has 15 residues. Trimming shortened V by 1 base and J by 4 bases, and 13 bases separated the two germline ends. This CDR3 reads CASSIGGLPIYGYTF. CDR3 nucleotide sequence: TGTGCCAGTAGTATAGGGGGGCTGCCCATCTATGGCTACACCTTC.

The chain couples TRBV5-4 to TRBJ1-2; 7 nucleotides agree with TRBD1. The CDR3 has 16 residues. Unmatched junction bases numbered 19, after V lost 5 bases and J lost 9 bases. The V gene's germline CDR1 is SGHNT and CDR2 YYREEE (reference sequence). As DNA, the CDR3 is TGTGCCAGCAGTTTTGGGACGGGCGCCGACAGGGATAGCTACACCTTC. It translates to CASSFGTGADRDSYTF.

V gene TRBV19 combines with J gene TRBJ2-3; D remains unclear. The germline CDR1 and CDR2 sequences are LNHDA and SQIVND (reference sequence). This CDR3 contains 14 residues. Trimming stripped 6 bases from V and 4 bases from J, with 14 bases between. The CDR3 loop reads CASRNSRISDTQYF. Here the CDR3 DNA reads TGTGCCAGTAGAAATTCGCGGATTTCAGATACGCAGTATTTT.

This chain connects TRBV18 to TRBJ2-7; 10 bases map to TRBD2. V lost 6 bases and J lost 3; bases outside the gene matches: 8. CDR3 size: 15 residues. Germline V gene sequence: CDR1 KGHSH, CDR2 LQKENI. The CDR3 nucleotides read TGTGCCAGCTCGGAAGGACTAGCGGAGAACTACGAGCAGTACTTC. Protein: CASSEGLAENYEQYF. The whole variable domain, remainder taken from reference TRBV18 and TRBJ2-7, is NAGVMQNPRHLVRRRGQEARLRCSPMKGHSHVYWYRQLPEEGLKFMVYLQKENIIDESGMPKERFSAEFPKEGPSILRIQQVVRGDSAAYFCASSEGLAENYEQYFGPGTRLTVT.

This chain connects TRBV19 to TRBJ2-2; TRBD1 matches 9 bases. V gave up 5 bases and J gave up 3 bases; unmatched junction bases: 4. Germline V gene data show CDR1 as LNHDA and CDR2 as SQIVND (reference sequence). The CDR3 extends over 15 amino acids. The CDR3 DNA is TGTGCCAGTAGTCGGACAGGGGTCGACACCGGGGAGCTGTTTTTT. It is translated as CASSRTGVDTGELFF. Based on the CDR3 plus reference TRBV19 and TRBJ2-2, the full variable domain is DGGITQSPKYLFRKEGQNVTLSCEQNLNHDAMYWYRQDPGQGLRLIYYSQIVNDFQKGDIAEGYSVSREKKESFPLTVTSAQKNPTAFYLCASSRTGVDTGELFFGEGSRLTVL.

The CDR3 coding sequence is TGTGCCAGCAGCGAAAGGACAGATGCTAACTATGGCTACACCTTC. Its protein product is CASSERTDANYGYTF. This chain links TRBV9 with TRBJ1-2; D is perhaps TRBD1 (6 bases). CDR3 length equals 15 residues. Trimming shortened V by 3 bases and J by 0 bases, and 12 bases separated the two germline ends. CDR1 is SGDLS and CDR2 is YYNGEE in the germline V gene.

This chain connects TRBV4-1 to TRBJ1-5; 7 nucleotides agree with TRBD1. Losses at the gene ends were 1 base for V and 9 bases for J; bases not matched to a gene: 9. There are 15 residues in the CDR3. Germline CDR1 MGHRA, CDR2 YSYEKL. CDR3 in DNA: TGCGCCAGCAGCCAAGTCAATCAGGGGGGTTGGCCCCAGCATTTT. Residues: CASSQVNQGGWPQHF.